This T cell receptor (beta chain) was obtained from a study of cytomegalovirus exposure and HLA in healthy donors (dated by TCRdb to 2016 to 2017). About the full investigation: An earlier analysis of more than 550 of the donors reported under 300 Gb of sequence data and 117 million unique TCR beta sequences obtained from around 180 million T cells. Approximately 300 gigabases of sequencing data and approximately 93 million unique TCR sequences were included in an early release covering around 650 HLA-typed donors. Of the roughly 430 genotyped donors, approximately 83% fell in the genetic ancestry cluster associated with self-reported Caucasian donors. The aim of the study was to test whether cataloging public T cell receptors could identify signatures of past pathogen exposure. The study used immunosequencing to profile the T cell repertoires of 666 subjects and linked those repertoires to cytomegalovirus serostatus. A separate validation cohort of more than 100 different subjects was used in addition to the approximately 610-subject first cohort. High-throughput TCR immunosequencing, statistical association of individual TCRs with disease status, and machine learning were combined to predict cytomegalovirus infection status. To study patterns of TCR occurrence, a later analysis re-analyzed previously published TCR beta repertoires from around 660 donors and added high-resolution HLA genotyping. Rather than using new phenotypic data, the later analysis identified candidate immune exposures from TCR beta sequences and from how often those sequences occurred across donors. An earlier analysis of a few hundred of the donors applied high-throughput TCR beta sequencing to assess whether each TCR beta V gene segment acted as functional or pseudogenic. Donor age, sex, ethnicity and CMV serostatus were compiled together with the repertoire data. A later genetic analysis used genome-wide SNP genotypes for about 65% of the roughly 700 donors, treating that subset as a discovery cohort. Every discovery cohort repertoire had been produced on one sequencing platform. HLA typing covered class I and class II loci at four-digit resolution. The number of donors typed differed by locus, with roughly 620-630 for A, B, C, DRB1 and DQB1, more than 500 for DQA1, over 600 for DPA1, and some 450 for DPB1. Four or five DR-DQ haplotypes were treated as single units for association and clustering because of strong linkage in the cohort. Among roughly 400 genotyped donors of the cohort, an average of 235,054 unique TCR beta nucleotide sequences were sequenced per donor, roughly 18% of them non-productive. Results and caveats for the whole study, not just this receptor: Sequencing depth was assumed to be roughly uniform across donors in the presence/absence analyses, though that assumption may not hold. According to the authors, the approach could potentially be generalized to other disease states and immunological phenotypes. Broadly in line with IMGT annotations, most TCR beta V segments showed up in productive rearrangements about 87% or about 30% of the time in an earlier analysis of several hundred of the donors. A group of highly shared sequence variants was considered likely to be a technical artifact of the sequencing pipeline. CMV serostatus was the only immune exposure information available for the cohort. Because counts were too low, about 17 rarely observed V segments, including chromosome 9 orphons, were excluded from the earlier analysis of 587 of the donors. Some IMGT-functional V segments, including TRBV6-2 and TRBV6-3, could not be distinguished by the 87-base-pair reads and were therefore excluded. At a false discovery rate of 0.05, a later analysis linked roughly 17,000 TCR beta sequences to specific HLA alleles. Cytomegalovirus status was reported to be diagnosed by the classifier with high specificity and sensitivity in both the original and validation cohorts. Most TCR sequences were seen in very few donors, while some public TCRs were found in many individuals. A later genetic analysis associated a missense DCLRE1C variant with V-gene and J-gene trimming of TCR beta chains, and an independent cohort replicated the association. In vitro tests confirmed that a few of the cytomegalovirus-associated TCR beta chains recognize cytomegalovirus antigens. Correlated functional status among segregating V segments might be attributable to linkage disequilibrium, but an unknown experimental factor could not be ruled out. A further reported finding was that TCR beta sequences accurately predicted the HLA-A and HLA-B alleles for most subjects in the first cohort. A later analysis found that most CMV-associated TCR beta chains appeared HLA-restricted, with HLA associations seemingly driven largely by CMV exposure. Assigning TCR associations to individual alleles was difficult when HLA alleles, especially DR and DQ, strongly co-occurred. In a later analysis, TCR association rates were found to vary across HLA loci, with the most associated TCRs seen for DRB1 alleles and the fewest for HLA-C alleles. Compared with equally common non-associated chains, HLA-associated TCR beta chains in a later analysis were more clonally expanded and had lower generation probabilities. In a later genetic analysis, fewer N-insertions in productive TCRs were reported among donors in an Asian-associated ancestry cluster than the roughly 700-donor mean. A later analysis reported that several top co-occurrence clusters appeared linked to parvovirus B19, influenza, CMV and Epstein-Barr virus. In this cohort, only TCR beta chains were sequenced, and detectable features were limited by the absence of alpha or paired-chain data. Because some donors lacked HLA typing at each locus, the association tests relied only on the typed subset. A total of fewer than 200 TCR beta chains were listed by the study as associated with cytomegalovirus.

The junction shows trimming of 5 bases on V and 2 bases on J, plus 9 bases between the germline ends. The germline V gene specifies KGHSH as CDR1 and LQKENI as CDR2. The CDR3 holds 13 amino acids from the cysteine to the phenylalanine. Of the read, only the CDR3 DNA is kept; its 39 bases are in frame from base 1. A word on this clone: Its antigen is currently not known. Per-nucleotide qualities are absent, and no much larger clonotype sits a single base away.

In total, about 650 healthy bone marrow donors made up the cohort. All cohort members were sampled while nominally healthy, although unrecorded immune exposures were likely present. The donor tested CMV seropositive and was one of the 289 seropositive cohort members. A peripheral blood sample was collected from each donor, and TCR beta sequencing was performed on peripheral blood mononuclear cells. The Qiagen DNeasy Blood Extraction Kit was used to extract genomic DNA from the blood cell samples. Library preparation was by the immunoSEQ multiplex PCR assay. For the multiplex PCR, a mixture combining 60 forward primers for TCR Vbeta segments and 13 reverse primers for TCR Jbeta segments was used. A multiplex PCR assay on genomic DNA amplified the CDR3 region of rearranged TCR beta genes. Amplified TCR beta libraries were sequenced as 87-base-pair reads on the Illumina HiSeq System. In the authors' own workflow: In a later analysis, tens of millions of unique TCR beta chains were counted across the 650 to 750 repertoires, and around 10 million of these chains were shared by at least two donors. Raw reads were error-corrected and collapsed into unique sequences with a nearest-neighbor algorithm that merged closely related sequences to remove PCR and sequencing errors. To assign V, D and J gene segments, CDR3 sequences were aligned to IMGT reference sequences. For a sequence to be retained, a match of at least six nucleotides was required to both a V gene segment and a J gene segment. A rearrangement was called productive if the CDR3 had no stop codons and remained in frame with V and J, and every other rearrangement was called non-productive. Following IMGT convention, CDR3 was defined as the stretch from the second conserved V-encoded cysteine up to the conserved J-encoded phenylalanine. The earlier analysis of roughly 590 of the donors excluded sequences that lacked an unambiguous match to a single V gene segment. In an earlier analysis of roughly 500 of the donors, V segments were called functional above 56.7% productive rearrangements and were called segregating when the between-donor standard deviation exceeded 5%. A statistical classification framework was developed to diagnose cytomegalovirus status using the catalog of TCR beta chain sequences. A later analysis assigned V and J genes by comparing TCR nucleotide sequences with IMGT/GENE-DB human TR gene sequences. A later analysis assigned CDR3 sequences and most-parsimonious VDJ recombination scenarios with the TCRdist pipeline. In a later analysis, each TCR beta chain was defined by its CDR3 amino acid sequence together with its V-gene family, and reads lacking a unique V-gene family were excluded. As a way to deal with suspected cross-contamination and a sequencing artifact, a later analysis dropped 640 or so nucleotide sequences that were highly shared and had low generation probability. In a later analysis, a clonal expansion index was calculated for each public chain from normalized within-repertoire ranks of inferred template counts. In a later analysis, generation probabilities were computed using a VDJ recombination model fitted to out-of-frame rearrangements, and the results were checked against IGoR. In a later analysis, hypergeometric tests were used to score TCR-TCR, TCR-HLA and TCR-CMV co-occurrence, with a repertoire-size bias correction applied to TCR pairs. False discovery rates were estimated in a later analysis by permuting HLA or CMV assignments 20 times. In a later analysis, co-occurring TCRs were grouped using DBSCAN, with TCRdist sequence similarity added in when clustering inside HLA-allele-positive subsets. Repertoires with fewer than 30,000 or more than 120,000 public chains, plus five repertoires with anomalous nucleotide sharing, were excluded from co-occurrence clustering. Imported from immuneACCESS, the table was reduced by TCRdb to in-frame sequences with V and J called. These copies leave out some clones; in studies compared against another copy, an unresolved V gene accounts for under half, and the cause of the remainder is not known. V and J calls and clone size are those listed in that table; D and trimming were worked out from the DNA. The sample records roughly 190,000 clones, 79% of which are singletons. Approximately 1.5% of the sample is held by the ten biggest clonotypes.

The rearranged segments are TRBV18 and TRBJ1-2; the D segment could be TRBD1, given 5 matching bases. The sample taken for sequencing was PBMCs. This receptor was identified in a girl aged 10 to 17 in good health and CMV-seropositive. The sequence in DNA is TGTGCCAGCTCAGATCAGGGAAACTATGGCTACACCTTC. Translated, this gives CASSDQGNYGYTF.